This TCR beta chain was documented in a study of molecular identifiers for immune sequencing clone quantification. General study points: A single cell's spiked Jurkat TCR RNA was reportedly detectable among one million naive cells. A shared barcode on identical TCR molecules could lead to underestimated sizes for highly expanded clones.

Turning to this clonotype: Its specificity is not known. One end of the junction fails to match germline, which may point to a read error.

The CDR3 spans 16 residues. Germline V gives CDR1 MGHRA, CDR2 YSYEKL. It was from 20,000 to 1,000,000 sorted cells, with 10%, 30% or 50% RNA, that naive CD8 libraries came. Previously reported methods and listed TCR primers produced the bulk TCR libraries. MiXCR was run by TCRdb on the PCR reads, yielding one entry per CDR3 protein. This sample has approximately 680,000 distinct CDR3 sequences, with 25% found just once. The gene calls are TRBV4-1 and TRBJ2-5, with D tentatively TRBD1 or TRBD2 (5 bases each). The sequencing input was naive CD8+ T cells from blood, with Jurkat cell RNA spiked in. Subset: FACS-sorted CD8+CD4-CCR7+CD45RA+ naive T cells. The sequence derives from a human donor in good health. Some libraries in this study had Jurkat cell RNA spiked in. CDR3 in DNA: TGCGCCAGCAGCCGAACCGGGACGGACCCAGGAGAGCCCCAGTACTTC. It specifies CASSRTGTDPGEPQYF.